This is a list of T cell receptor beta chains from one sample in a study of beta chain features in type 1 diabetes. The repertoire was sequenced with immunoSEQ multiplex PCR; TCRdb's copy has only in-frame clones and lacks some. Here the sample spans 300,000 to 350,000 clones, less than 9.5% being singletons. Sequenced material: central memory CD4+ T cells from blood. The receptors stem from a woman younger than 35 in good health. Both conserved end residues are part of each CDR3. D genes are given only for firm matches. A clone size is listed for some rows: how often the clone was seen (once, few, many), or a class if it is expanded.

size,V,D,J,DNA,CDR3
few,TRBV28,.,TRBJ2-1,TGTGCCAGCAGTTTACGTTATGAGCAGTTCTTC,CASSLRYEQFF
many,TRBV6-1,.,TRBJ2-1,TGTGCCAGCAAAGAAAGGGACCTTAAGCCTTTCTTC,CASKERDLKPFF
few,TRBV28,.,TRBJ2-5,TGTGCCAGCAGTTTTCGATCGGGCAGGGGTGTAGAGACCCAGTACTTC,CASSFRSGRGVETQYF
few,TRBV7-2,TRBD2,TRBJ2-7,TGTGCCAGCAGCTTGCGACTAGCGGGAGGATCGACCGAGCAGTACTTC,CASSLRLAGGSTEQYF
few,TRBV28,.,TRBJ2-1,TGTGCCAGCAGCCAAGGGGGGGTCCGCGCCTACAATGAGCAGTTCTTC,CASSQGGVRAYNEQFF
few,TRBV7-2,TRBD1,TRBJ2-2,TGTGCCAGCAGCTTGGCGGACAGGTTTACCGGGGAGCTGTTTTTT,CASSLADRFTGELFF
.,TRBV7-3,.,TRBJ2-1,TGTGCCAGCAGCTCACCGGGTTCCTACAATGAGCAGTTCTTC,CASSSPGSYNEQFF
.,TRBV4-3,.,TRBJ2-2,TGCGCCAGCAGCCAAGATACGGTAAACACCGGGGAGCTGTTTTTT,CASSQDTVNTGELFF
.,TRBV11-2,TRBD2,TRBJ2-5,TGTGCCAGCAGCTTAGAATTTAGCGGGAGGTCAGAGACCCAGTACTTC,CASSLEFSGRSETQYF
few,TRBV5-6,.,TRBJ1-1,TGTGCCAGCAGCCACGACACTGAAGCTTTCTTT,CASSHDTEAFF
few,TRBV4-2,.,TRBJ2-1,TGTGCCAGCAGCCAAGATACGGTTTACAATGAGCAGTTCTTC,CASSQDTVYNEQFF
.,TRBV15,.,TRBJ1-1,TGTGCCACCAGCCCAAAACCCCTGGCAGGGAGGAGAACTGAAGCTTTCTTT,CATSPKPLAGRRTEAFF
many,TRBV19,.,TRBJ2-5,TGTGCCAGTACCCGGTCAGCTGAAGAGACCCAGTACTTC,CASTRSAEETQYF